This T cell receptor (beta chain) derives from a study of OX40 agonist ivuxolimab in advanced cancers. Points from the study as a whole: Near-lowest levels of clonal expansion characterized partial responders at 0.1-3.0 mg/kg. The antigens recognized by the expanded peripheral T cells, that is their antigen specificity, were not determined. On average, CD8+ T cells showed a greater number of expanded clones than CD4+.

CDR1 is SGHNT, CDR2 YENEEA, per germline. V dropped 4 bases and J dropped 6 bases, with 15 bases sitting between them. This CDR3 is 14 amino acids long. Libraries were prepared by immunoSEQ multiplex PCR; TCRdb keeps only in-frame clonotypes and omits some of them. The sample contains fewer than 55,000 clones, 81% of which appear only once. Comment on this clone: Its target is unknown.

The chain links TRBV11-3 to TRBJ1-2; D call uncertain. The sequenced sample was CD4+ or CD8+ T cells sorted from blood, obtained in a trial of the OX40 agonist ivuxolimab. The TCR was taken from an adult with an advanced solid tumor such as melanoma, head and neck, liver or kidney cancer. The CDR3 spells CASSSPKGGHGYTF. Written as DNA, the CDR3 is TGTGCCAGCAGCTCACCAAAGGGTGGGCATGGCTACACCTTC.